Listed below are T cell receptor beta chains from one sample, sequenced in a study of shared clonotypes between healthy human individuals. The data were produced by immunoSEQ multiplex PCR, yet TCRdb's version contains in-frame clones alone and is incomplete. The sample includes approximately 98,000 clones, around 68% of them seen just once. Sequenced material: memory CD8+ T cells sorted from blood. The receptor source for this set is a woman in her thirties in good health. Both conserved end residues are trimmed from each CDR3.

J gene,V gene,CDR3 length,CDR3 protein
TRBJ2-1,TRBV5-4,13,ASSPRASGWNEQF
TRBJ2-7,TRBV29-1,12,STLGLAGVDEQY
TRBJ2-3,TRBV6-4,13,ASSLQDSSTDTQY
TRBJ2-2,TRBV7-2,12,ASSFITQLGELF
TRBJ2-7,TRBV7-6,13,ASSPVGTSVAEQY
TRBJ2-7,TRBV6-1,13,ASSEETGGPYEQY
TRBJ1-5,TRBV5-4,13,ASSSTGEGDQPQH
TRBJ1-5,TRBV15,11,ATSRQHNQPQH
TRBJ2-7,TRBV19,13,ASSILGTSQAEQY
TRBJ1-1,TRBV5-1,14,ASSAQSGQGNGEAF
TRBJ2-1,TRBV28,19,ASSRPPDRVRLLSSYNEQF
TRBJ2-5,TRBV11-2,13,ASLTPMQQNVTQY
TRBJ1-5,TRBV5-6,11,ASSPGSNQPQH
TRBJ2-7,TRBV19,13,ASSKGPGYTGEQY
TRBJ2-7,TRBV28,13,ASSLPRRGSYEQY
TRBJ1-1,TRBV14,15,ASKPRDRGRRNTEAF
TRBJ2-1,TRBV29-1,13,SARGDIRPYNEQF
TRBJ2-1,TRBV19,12,ASSPIAGYNEQF
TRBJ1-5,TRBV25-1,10,ASSDYDQPQH
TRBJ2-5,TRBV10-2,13,ASSLLAGVGETQY
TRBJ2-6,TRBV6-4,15,ASTPGTGGSGANVLT
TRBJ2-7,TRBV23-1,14,ASSQWPRGGPYEQY
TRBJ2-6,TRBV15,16,ATSPRKGGMMGANVLT
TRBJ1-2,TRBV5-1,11,ASSPRQVDGYT
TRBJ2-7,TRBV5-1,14,ASSFHAGAGLYEQY
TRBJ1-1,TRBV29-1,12,SSDLPGGDTEAF
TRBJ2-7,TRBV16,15,ASSQLRSTDRVGEQY
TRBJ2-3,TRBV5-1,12,ASSTGQVTDTQY
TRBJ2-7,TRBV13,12,ASSSTLRVGEQY
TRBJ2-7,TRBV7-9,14,ASSPASGNLVHEQY
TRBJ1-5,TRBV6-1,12,ASSDSGGNQPQH
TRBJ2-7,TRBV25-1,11,ASSEYVGAKQY
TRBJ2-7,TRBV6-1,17,ASSAEVLSRTSPTYEQY
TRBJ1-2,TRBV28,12,ASSSRGRNYGYT
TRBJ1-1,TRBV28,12,ASSLSVAPLGAF
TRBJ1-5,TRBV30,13,AWPPPGTDKQPQH
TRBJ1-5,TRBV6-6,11,ASSYSKSQPQH
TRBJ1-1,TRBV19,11,ASSGQMNTEAF
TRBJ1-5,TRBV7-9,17,ASSFHNFSGKYSNQPQH
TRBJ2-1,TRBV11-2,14,ASSSVGLAGGNEQF
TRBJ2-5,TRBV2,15,ASSRGLAGVFWETQY
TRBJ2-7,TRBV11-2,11,ASSLVNRDEQY
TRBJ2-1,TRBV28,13,ASSLGLAGYNEQF
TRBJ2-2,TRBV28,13,ASSLAEGHTGELF
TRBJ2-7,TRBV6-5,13,ASSAHGTDSYEQY
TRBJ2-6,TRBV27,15,ASSPQGVSWGANVLT
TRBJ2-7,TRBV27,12,ASSDGGSSYEQY
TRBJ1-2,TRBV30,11,AWSVNRAAGYT
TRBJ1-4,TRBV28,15,ASSLWTSGATNEKLF